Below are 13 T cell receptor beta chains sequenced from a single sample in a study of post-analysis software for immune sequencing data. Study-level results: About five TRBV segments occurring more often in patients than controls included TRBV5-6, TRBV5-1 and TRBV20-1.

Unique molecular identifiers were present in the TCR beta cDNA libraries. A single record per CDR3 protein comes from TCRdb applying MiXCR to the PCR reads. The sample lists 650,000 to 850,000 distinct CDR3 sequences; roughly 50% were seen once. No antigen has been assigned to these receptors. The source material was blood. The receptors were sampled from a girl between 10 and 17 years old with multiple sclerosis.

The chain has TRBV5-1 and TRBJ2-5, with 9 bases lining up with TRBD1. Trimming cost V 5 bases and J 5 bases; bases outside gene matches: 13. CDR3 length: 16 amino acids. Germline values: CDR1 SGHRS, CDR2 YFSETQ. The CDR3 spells CASRTGTGYTRETQYF. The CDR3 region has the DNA TGCGCCAGCAGGACCGGGACAGGGTATACTCGGGAGACCCAGTACTTC.

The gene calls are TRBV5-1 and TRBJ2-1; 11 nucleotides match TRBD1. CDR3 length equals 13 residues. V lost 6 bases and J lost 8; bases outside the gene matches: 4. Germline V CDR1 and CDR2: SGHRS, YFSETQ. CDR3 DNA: TGCGCCAGCACCTGGACAGGGGGCGATGAGCAGTTCTTC. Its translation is CASTWTGGDEQFF.

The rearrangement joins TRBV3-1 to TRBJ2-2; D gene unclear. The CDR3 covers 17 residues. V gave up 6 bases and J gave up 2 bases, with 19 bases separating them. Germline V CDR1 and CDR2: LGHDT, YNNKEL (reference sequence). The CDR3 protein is CASSQRTGPDNTGELFF. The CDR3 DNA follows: TGTGCCAGCAGTCAACGAACCGGGCCAGATAACACCGGGGAGCTGTTTTTT.

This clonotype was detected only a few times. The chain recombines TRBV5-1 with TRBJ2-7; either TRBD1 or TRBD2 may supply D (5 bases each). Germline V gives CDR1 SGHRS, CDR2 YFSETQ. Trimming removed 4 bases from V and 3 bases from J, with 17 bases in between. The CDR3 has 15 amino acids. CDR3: CASSPGTTTGYEQYF. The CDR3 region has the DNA TGCGCCAGCAGCCCCGGGACGACCACGGGCTACGAGCAGTACTTC.

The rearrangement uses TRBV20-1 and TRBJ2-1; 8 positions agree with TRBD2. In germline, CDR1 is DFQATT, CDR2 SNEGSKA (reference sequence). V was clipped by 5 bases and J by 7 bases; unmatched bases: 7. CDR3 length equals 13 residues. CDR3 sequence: CSAEGTRSNEQFF. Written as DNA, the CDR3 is TGCAGTGCTGAGGGGACTAGGTCTAATGAGCAGTTCTTC.

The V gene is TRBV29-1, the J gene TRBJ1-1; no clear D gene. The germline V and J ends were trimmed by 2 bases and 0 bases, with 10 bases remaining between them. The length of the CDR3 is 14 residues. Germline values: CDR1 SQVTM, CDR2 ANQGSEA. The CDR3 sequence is CSVESKLMNTEAFF. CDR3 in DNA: TGCAGCGTTGAAAGTAAGCTGATGAACACTGAAGCTTTCTTT.

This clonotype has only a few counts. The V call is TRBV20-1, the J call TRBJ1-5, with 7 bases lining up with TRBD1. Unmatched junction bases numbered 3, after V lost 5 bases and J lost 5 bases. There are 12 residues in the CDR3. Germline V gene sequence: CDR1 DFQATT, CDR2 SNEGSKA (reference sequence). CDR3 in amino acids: CSAHTGDQPQHF. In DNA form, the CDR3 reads TGCAGTGCTCATACAGGGGATCAGCCCCAGCATTTT.

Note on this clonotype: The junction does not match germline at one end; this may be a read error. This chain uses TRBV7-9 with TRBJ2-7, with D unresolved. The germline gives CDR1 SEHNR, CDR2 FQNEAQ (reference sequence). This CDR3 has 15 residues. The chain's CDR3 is CASSSTFSGYYELYF. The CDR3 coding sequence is TGTGCCAGCAGCTCCACCTTTTCAGGATATTACGAGCTGTACTTC.

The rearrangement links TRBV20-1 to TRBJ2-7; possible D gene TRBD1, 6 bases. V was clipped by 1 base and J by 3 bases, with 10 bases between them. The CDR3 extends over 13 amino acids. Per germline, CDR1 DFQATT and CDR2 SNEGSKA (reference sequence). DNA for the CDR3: TGCAGTGCTAGAGGGACAGCAGACTACGAGCAGTACTTC. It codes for CSARGTADYEQYF.

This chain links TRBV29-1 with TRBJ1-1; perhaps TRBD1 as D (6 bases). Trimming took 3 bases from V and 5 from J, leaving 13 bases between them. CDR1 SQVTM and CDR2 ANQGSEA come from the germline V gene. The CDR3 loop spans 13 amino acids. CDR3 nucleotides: TGCAGCGTTGAGGGAAGGGGGGTAACTGAAGCTTTCTTT. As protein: CSVEGRGVTEAFF. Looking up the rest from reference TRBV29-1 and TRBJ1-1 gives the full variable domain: SAVISQKPSRDICQRGTSLTIQCQVDSQVTMMFWYRQQPGQSLTLIATANQGSEATYESGFVIDKFPISRPNLTFSTLTVSNMSPEDSSIYLCSVEGRGVTEAFFGQGTRLTVV.

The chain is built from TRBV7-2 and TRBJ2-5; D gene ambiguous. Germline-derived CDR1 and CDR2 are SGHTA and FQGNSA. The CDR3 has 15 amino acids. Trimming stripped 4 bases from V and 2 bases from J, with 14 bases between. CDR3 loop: CASSSRAPTQETQYF. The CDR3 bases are TGTGCCAGCAGCTCCCGGGCTCCTACTCAAGAGACCCAGTACTTC.

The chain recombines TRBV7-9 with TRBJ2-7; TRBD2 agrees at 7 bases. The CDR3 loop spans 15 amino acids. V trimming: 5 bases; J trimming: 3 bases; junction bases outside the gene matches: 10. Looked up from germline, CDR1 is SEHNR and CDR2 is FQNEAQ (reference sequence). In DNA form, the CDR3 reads TGTGCCAGCAGCGCTCAGACTAGCTTGGGCTACGAGCAGTACTTC. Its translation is CASSAQTSLGYEQYF.

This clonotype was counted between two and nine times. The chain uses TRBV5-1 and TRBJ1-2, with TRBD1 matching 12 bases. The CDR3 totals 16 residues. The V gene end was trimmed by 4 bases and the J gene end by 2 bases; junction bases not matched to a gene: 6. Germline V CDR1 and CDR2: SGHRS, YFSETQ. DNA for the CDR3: TGCGCCAGCAGCATTGGGACAGGGGGCCTAAACTATGGCTACACCTTC. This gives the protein CASSIGTGGLNYGYTF.